Each of the 26 T cell receptor beta chains below was sequenced from the same sample in a study of response to subunit inactivated influenza vaccine. TCRdb re-called the RT-PCR reads through MiXCR, storing one row per CDR3 protein. The data contain more than 150,000 distinct CDR3 sequences, about 9.3% of them singletons. The input for sequencing was non-naive T cells sorted from PBMCs, taken on the day of vaccination. The receptor source for this set is a middle-aged man who received an inactivated influenza vaccine.

V and J are TRBV7-9 and TRBJ2-3; D not certain. Trimming shortened V by 5 bases and J by 4 bases, and 10 bases separated the two germline ends. The CDR3 totals 13 residues. Germline CDR1 is SEHNR and CDR2 is FQNEAQ (reference sequence). CDR3 sequence reads: CASSPHPADTQYF. The CDR3 DNA is TGTGCCAGCAGCCCCCATCCAGCAGATACGCAGTATTTT.

This clonotype showed up just once. The genes are TRBV10-3 and TRBJ2-7; no reliable D call. The length of the CDR3 is 12 residues. The germline V and J ends were trimmed by 5 bases and 7 bases, with 12 bases remaining between them. The germline CDR1 and CDR2 sequences are ENHRY and SYGVKD. The CDR3 coding sequence is TGTGCCATCAGTCTTGGGGAAGGGGAGCAGTACTTC. Residues: CAISLGEGEQYF.

The chain links TRBV3-1 to TRBJ1-2, with 9 positions matching TRBD1. V was pared by 3 bases and J by 7 bases, with 3 bases of the junction left unmatched. The CDR3 runs 13 residues. Germline loops: CDR1 LGHDT, CDR2 YNNKEL (reference sequence). The CDR3 here is CASSQGTGFGYTF. DNA for the CDR3: TGTGCCAGCAGCCAGGGGACAGGGTTTGGCTACACCTTC.

This clonotype was seen a few times. This sequence joins TRBV6-1 and TRBJ2-1; either TRBD1 or TRBD2 may fit D (6 bases each). Germline V gives CDR1 MNHNS, CDR2 SASEGT. The CDR3 is 13 residues long. Trimming shortened V by 6 bases and J by 9 bases, and 15 bases separated the two germline ends. CDR3 in DNA: TGTGCCAGCAGGTGGGGGGCCGGAGTTGAGCAGTTCTTC. Translated, it gives CASRWGAGVEQFF.

This clonotype was seen more than once but under ten times. V gene TRBV10-2 combines with J gene TRBJ1-6, with 7 bases matching TRBD1. Germline values: CDR1 WSHSY, CDR2 SAAADI. V was pared by 6 bases and J by 6 bases, with 5 bases of the junction left unmatched. This CDR3 contains 14 residues. CDR3 region: CASSLDRANSPLHF. CDR3 nucleotide sequence: TGCGCCAGCAGCCTCGACAGGGCTAATTCACCCCTCCACTTT.

This clonotype was counted many times. The chain combines TRBV7-2 with TRBJ1-2; 8 bases are shared with TRBD1. V was pared by 5 bases and J by 8 bases, with 13 bases of the junction left unmatched. CDR1 and CDR2 (germline): SGHTA, FQGNSA. This CDR3 is 15 amino acids long. The CDR3 bases are TGTGCCAGCAGCAATTACGTTGGACAGGGCGGCGGCTACACCTTC. Residues: CASSNYVGQGGGYTF.

This clonotype was counted a few times. The chain links TRBV10-3 to TRBJ2-5, with D perhaps matching TRBD2 (8 bases). CDR3 size: 16 residues. V was trimmed by 3 bases and J by 3 bases, leaving 17 bases between them. Per germline, CDR1 ENHRY and CDR2 SYGVKD. Here the CDR3 DNA reads TGTGCCATCAGTGAAGGGGGCGGGGGGTCGGAAGAGACCCAGTACTTC. Protein: CAISEGGGGSEETQYF.

The CDR3 spells CASRTGLAGKYNEQFF. CDR3 coding DNA: TGTGCCAGCAGGACCGGACTAGCGGGCAAATACAATGAGCAGTTCTTC. The J gene is TRBJ2-1, the V gene TRBV7-8, with TRBD2 identical over 11 bases. The CDR3 runs 16 residues. Per germline, CDR1 SGHVS and CDR2 FQNEAQ. Unmatched junction bases numbered 8, after V lost 6 bases and J lost 4 bases.

About this clonotype: One end of the junction varies from germline; a read error may be responsible. This sequence joins TRBV30 and TRBJ2-1; 10 bases map to TRBD2. CDR1 is GTSNPN, CDR2 SVGIG, per germline (reference sequence). This CDR3 contains 16 residues. The chain's CDR3 is CAWSVWSGGAYNEPFF. As DNA, the CDR3 is TGTGCCTGGAGTGTTTGGAGCGGGGGGGCCTACAATGAGCCGTTCTTC.

This clonotype occurred many times. This rearrangement joins TRBV9 to TRBJ2-3, with a tentative D call TRBD1 (6 bases). The CDR3 has 13 amino acids. V was cut by 2 bases and J by 4 bases, with 8 bases left in between. Germline values: CDR1 SGDLS, CDR2 YYNGEE. The CDR3 is CASSVRQADTQYF. CDR3 DNA: TGTGCCAGCAGCGTCCGACAGGCAGATACGCAGTATTTT. Using reference TRBV9 and TRBJ2-3 for the parts outside the CDR3, the full variable domain is DSGVTQTPKHLITATGQRVTLRCSPRSGDLSVYWYQQSLDQGLQFLIQYYNGEERAKGNILERFSAQQFPDLHSELNLSSLELGDSALYFCASSVRQADTQYFGPGTRLTVL.

In this sample, this clonotype turned up a few times. The V gene is TRBV20-1, the J gene TRBJ1-1, with D uncertain. V dropped 6 bases and J dropped 5 bases, with 13 bases sitting between them. Germline CDR1 DFQATT, CDR2 SNEGSKA (reference sequence). This CDR3 is 12 amino acids long. The CDR3 reads CSAGLGLTEAFF. As DNA, the CDR3 is TGCAGTGCCGGACTGGGTTTGACTGAAGCTTTCTTT.

The chain has TRBV30 and TRBJ2-5; 7 bases map to TRBD2. With 3 bases clipped from V and 5 bases from J, the junction kept 12 bases outside the gene matches. The CDR3 runs 15 residues. Germline CDR1 is GTSNPN and CDR2 is SVGIG (reference sequence). CDR3 bases: TGTGCCTGGAGGGGCGGGAGAGGAGGATTTGAGACCCAGTACTTC. It encodes CAWRGGRGGFETQYF.

This clonotype was detected many times. V and J are TRBV27 and TRBJ1-5; the D gene is possibly TRBD1 (6 bases). This CDR3 comprises 14 residues. Germline values: CDR1 MNHEY, CDR2 SMNVEV (reference sequence). Trimming removed 1 base from V and 7 bases from J, with 11 bases in between. The CDR3 DNA reads TGTGCCAGCAGTTTATTACAGGGTGGACAGCCCCAGCATTTT. Translation: CASSLLQGGQPQHF.

This clonotype has just a few counts. The chain carries TRBV19 and TRBJ2-4; the match to TRBD2 covers 8 bases. Germline CDR1 reads LNHDA; CDR2 reads SQIVND (reference sequence). J lost 9 bases, V lost 4 bases, and 2 bases had no gene match. The CDR3 extends over 12 amino acids. CDR3 in amino acids: CASSTGGSIQYF. The CDR3 bases are TGTGCCAGTAGTACGGGGGGGTCCATTCAGTACTTC.

This clonotype was observed a few times. The V gene is TRBV6-1, the J gene TRBJ2-7, with D unresolved. V dropped 7 bases and J dropped 7 bases, with 17 bases sitting between them. The germline gives CDR1 MNHNS, CDR2 SASEGT. The CDR3 runs to 13 residues. The CDR3 region is CASMNGLKSEQYF. The CDR3, as DNA: TGTGCCAGCATGAACGGCCTCAAAAGTGAGCAGTACTTC.

CDR3 residues: CASSLTSGADTQYF. CDR3 bases: TGTGCCAGCAGTTTAACTAGCGGGGCAGATACGCAGTATTTT. V gene TRBV12-3 or TRBV12-4 combines with J gene TRBJ2-3; 10 nucleotides line up with TRBD2. The CDR3 extends over 14 amino acids. V trimming: 2 bases; J trimming: 4 bases; junction bases outside the gene matches: 0.

Many counts were recorded for this clonotype. The rearrangement joins TRBV7-3 to TRBJ1-5; TRBD1 is a possible D gene (5 bases). This CDR3 is built from 13 residues. From germline, CDR1 is SGHTA and CDR2 FQGTGA. Trimming shortened V by 7 bases and J by 5 bases, and 12 bases separated the two germline ends. DNA for the CDR3: TGTGCCAGCACCAAAGACAGACATCAGCCCCAGCATTTT. Translating gives CASTKDRHQPQHF.

By frequency in the sample, this clonotype is medium-sized. The chain is built from TRBV4-1 and TRBJ2-4, with 7 positions matching TRBD1. This CDR3 has 16 residues. CDR1 is MGHRA, CDR2 YSYEKL, per germline. After removal of 1 base from V and 5 bases from J, the junction contained 8 bases not matched to a gene. The CDR3: CASSQGQGILQNIQYF. The CDR3 DNA reads as TGCGCCAGCAGCCAAGGACAGGGCATTCTCCAAAACATTCAGTACTTC.

This clonotype has a count of ten or more. The chain links TRBV6-2 or TRBV6-3 to TRBJ2-3, with 10 bases fitting TRBD2. CDR3 size: 19 residues. V lost 0 bases and J lost 0; bases outside the gene matches: 9. Per the germline V gene, CDR1 is MNHEY and CDR2 is SVGEGT. The CDR3 DNA reads as TGTGCCAGCAGTTACTCCCTAGCGGGAGTAACCTTTAGCACAGATACGCAGTATTTT. Protein sequence: CASSYSLAGVTFSTDTQYF.

The chain uses TRBV28 and TRBJ1-2, with 7 bases identical to TRBD1. Trimming at V came to 3 bases and at J to 8 bases, leaving 3 bases not matched to a gene. Germline V CDR1 and CDR2: MDHEN, SYDVKM. The CDR3 is 12 amino acids. CDR3 in amino acids: CASSFPGGGYTF. The CDR3 DNA sequence: TGTGCCAGCAGTTTTCCAGGGGGAGGCTACACCTTC.

This chain's CDR3 is CASSTGQVPTGELFF. The CDR3 region has the DNA TGCGCCAGCAGTACGGGACAGGTTCCCACCGGGGAGCTGTTTTTT. The chain links TRBV5-1 to TRBJ2-2; 8 bases agree with TRBD1. V lost 5 bases to trimming and J lost 4 bases; unmatched junction nucleotides: 7. There are 15 residues in the CDR3. Germline CDR1 and CDR2: SGHRS and YFSETQ. Based on the CDR3 plus reference TRBV5-1 and TRBJ2-2, the full variable domain is KAGVTQTPRYLIKTRGQQVTLSCSPISGHRSVSWYQQTPGQGLQFLFEYFSETQRNKGNFPGRFSGRQFSNSRSEMNVSTLELGDSALYLCASSTGQVPTGELFFGEGSRLTVL.

This clonotype was counted only a few times. The chain employs TRBV20-1 and TRBJ2-6; tentatively, D is TRBD1 or TRBD2 (6 bases each). CDR1 and CDR2 (germline): DFQATT, SNEGSKA (reference sequence). Trimming stripped 6 bases from V and 0 bases from J, with 12 bases between. The CDR3 spans 15 residues. DNA for the CDR3: TGCAGTGCCCCCGAGGGGGGCTCTGGGGCCAACGTCCTGACTTTC. Its translation: CSAPEGGSGANVLTF.

There are many counts of this clonotype. The chain employs TRBV28 and TRBJ1-4, with 7 positions matching TRBD1. Germline V lookup: CDR1 MDHEN, CDR2 SYDVKM. This CDR3 comprises 16 residues. V dropped 5 bases and J dropped 6; count of bases not matched to a gene: 12. Here the CDR3 DNA reads TGTGCCAGCAGTCCACCCCGGAGGACAGGAGATGAAAAACTGTTTTTT. This sequence encodes CASSPPRRTGDEKLFF.

This clonotype was seen repeatedly, ten times or more. This CDR3 is CASSEYRANQPQHF. The DNA for the CDR3 is TGTGCCAGCAGCGAATACAGGGCGAATCAGCCCCAGCATTTT. The chain uses TRBV5-6 and TRBJ1-5, with D perhaps TRBD1 (6 bases). Germline V gene sequence: CDR1 SGHDT, CDR2 YYEEEE. The CDR3 is 14 amino acids. Between the trimmed V and J ends, which lost 4 bases and 4 bases, there was a span of 12 bases.

This clonotype was observed a few times. This rearrangement joins TRBV20-1 to TRBJ2-5; possibly TRBD1 or TRBD2 for D (6 bases each). With the DNA end fitting TRBJ2-1 better, the J assignment may be wrong. Germline CDR1 reads DFQATT; CDR2 reads SNEGSKA (reference sequence). The CDR3 sequence is 14 residues long. DNA for the CDR3: TGCAGTGCCCCTACCGGGACAACGGAGGGGACCCAGTTCTTC. Its protein product is CSAPTGTTEGTQFF.

V gene TRBV18 combines with J gene TRBJ2-2; 12 bases align to TRBD1. The CDR3 contains 17 residues. Per germline, CDR1 KGHSH and CDR2 LQKENI. The J segment lost 4 bases and the V segment lost 2 bases, leaving 5 bases of the junction unmatched. The CDR3 coding sequence is TGTGCCAGCTCACCATTGGGACAGGGGGCCATCACCGGGGAGCTGTTTTTT. Its translation is CASSPLGQGAITGELFF. Using reference TRBV18 and TRBJ2-2 for the parts outside the CDR3, the full variable domain is NAGVMQNPRHLVRRRGQEARLRCSPMKGHSHVYWYRQLPEEGLKFMVYLQKENIIDESGMPKERFSAEFPKEGPSILRIQQVVRGDSAAYFCASSPLGQGAITGELFFGEGSRLTVL.